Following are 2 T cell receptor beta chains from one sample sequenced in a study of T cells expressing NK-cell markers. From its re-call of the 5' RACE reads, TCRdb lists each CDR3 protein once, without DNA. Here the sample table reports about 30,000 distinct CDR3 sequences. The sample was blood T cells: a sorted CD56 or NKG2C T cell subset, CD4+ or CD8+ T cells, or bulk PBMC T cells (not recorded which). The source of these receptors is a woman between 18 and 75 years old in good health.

This CDR3 reads CASSLGLAGGANQETQYF. The chain links TRBV5-1 to TRBJ2-5. Germline V gives CDR1 SGHRS, CDR2 YFSETQ. CDR3 length equals 18 residues.

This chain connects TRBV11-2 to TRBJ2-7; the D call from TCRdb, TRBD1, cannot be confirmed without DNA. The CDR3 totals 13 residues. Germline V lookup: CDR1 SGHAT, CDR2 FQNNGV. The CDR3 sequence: CASSLGAGYEQYF. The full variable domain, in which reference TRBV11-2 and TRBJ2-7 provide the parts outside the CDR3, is EAGVAQSPRYKIIEKRQSVAFWCNPISGHATLYWYQQILGQGPKLLIQFQNNGVVDDSQLPKDRFSAERLKGVDSTLKIQPAKLEDSAVYLCASSLGAGYEQYFGPGTRLTVT.